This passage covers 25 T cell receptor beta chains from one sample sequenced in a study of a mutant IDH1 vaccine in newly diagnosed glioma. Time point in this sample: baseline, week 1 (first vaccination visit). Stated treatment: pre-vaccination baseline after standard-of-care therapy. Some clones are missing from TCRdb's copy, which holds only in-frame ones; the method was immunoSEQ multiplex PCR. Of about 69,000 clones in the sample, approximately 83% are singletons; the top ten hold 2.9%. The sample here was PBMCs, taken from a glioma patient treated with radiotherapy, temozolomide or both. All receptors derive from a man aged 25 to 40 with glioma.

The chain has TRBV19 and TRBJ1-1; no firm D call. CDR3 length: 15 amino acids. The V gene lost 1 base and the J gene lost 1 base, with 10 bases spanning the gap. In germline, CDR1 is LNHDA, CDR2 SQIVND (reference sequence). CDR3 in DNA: TGTGCCAGTAGTATAGCAGGCACAGCGAACACTGAAGCTTTCTTT. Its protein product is CASSIAGTANTEAFF. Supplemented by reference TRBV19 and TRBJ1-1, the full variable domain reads DGGITQSPKYLFRKEGQNVTLSCEQNLNHDAMYWYRQDPGQGLRLIYYSQIVNDFQKGDIAEGYSVSREKKESFPLTVTSAQKNPTAFYLCASSIAGTANTEAFFGQGTRLTVV.

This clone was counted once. The CDR3 DNA sequence: TGTGCCAGCAGCTTAGAAAGCAATCAGCCCCAGCATTTT. Protein sequence: CASSLESNQPQHF. The chain employs TRBV11-2 and TRBJ1-5; D is unresolved. The V end lost 0 bases, the J end lost 1 base, and 1 base lay between the germline ends. Germline V lookup: CDR1 SGHAT, CDR2 FQNNGV. The CDR3 spans 13 residues.

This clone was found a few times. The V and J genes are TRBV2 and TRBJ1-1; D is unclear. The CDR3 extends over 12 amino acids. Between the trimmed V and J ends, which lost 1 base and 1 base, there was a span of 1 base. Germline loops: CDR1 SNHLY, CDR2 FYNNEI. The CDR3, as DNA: TGTGCCAGCAGTGAAGGGAACACTGAAGCTTTCTTT. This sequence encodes CASSEGNTEAFF.

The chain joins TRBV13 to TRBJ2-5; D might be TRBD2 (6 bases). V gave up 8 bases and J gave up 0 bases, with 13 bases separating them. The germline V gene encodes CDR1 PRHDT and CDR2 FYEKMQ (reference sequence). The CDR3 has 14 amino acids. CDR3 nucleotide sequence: TGTGCCAGCGGGCCCCGGGACTACCAAGAGACCCAGTACTTC. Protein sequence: CASGPRDYQETQYF.

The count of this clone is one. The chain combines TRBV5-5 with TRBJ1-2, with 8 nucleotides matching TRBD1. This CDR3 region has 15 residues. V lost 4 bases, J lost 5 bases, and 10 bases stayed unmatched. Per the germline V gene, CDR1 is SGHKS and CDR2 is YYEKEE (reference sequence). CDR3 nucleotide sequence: TGTGCCAGCAGCCCCCTCGGGACAGGAATATATGGCTACACCTTC. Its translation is CASSPLGTGIYGYTF. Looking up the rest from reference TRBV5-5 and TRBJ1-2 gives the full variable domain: DAGVTQSPTHLIKTRGQQVTLRCSPISGHKSVSWYQQVLGQGPQFIFQYYEKEERGRGNFPDRFSARQFPNYSSELNVNALLLGDSALYLCASSPLGTGIYGYTFGSGTRLTVV.

The CDR3 loop is CASSRTGGEYEQYF. The CDR3 bases are TGTGCCAGCAGCCGAACAGGGGGAGAGTACGAGCAGTACTTC. The chain links TRBV7-9 to TRBJ2-7; TRBD1 aligns across 8 bases. This CDR3 has 14 amino acids. Unmatched junction bases numbered 7, after V lost 5 bases and J lost 4 bases. Per the germline V gene, CDR1 is SEHNR and CDR2 is FQNEAQ (reference sequence). The whole variable domain, filled in from reference TRBV7-9 and TRBJ2-7, reads DTGVSQNPRHKITKRGQNVTFRCDPISEHNRLYWYRQTLGQGPEFLTYFQNEAQLEKSRLLSDRFSAERPKGSFSTLEIQRTEQGDSAMYLCASSRTGGEYEQYFGPGTRLTVT.

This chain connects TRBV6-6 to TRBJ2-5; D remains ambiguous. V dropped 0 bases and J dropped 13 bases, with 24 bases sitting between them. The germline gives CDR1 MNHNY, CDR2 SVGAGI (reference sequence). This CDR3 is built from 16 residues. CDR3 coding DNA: TGTGCCAGCAGTTACTCGAGTTTCCGGGCGGAGATTTCCTCGTACTTC. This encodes CASSYSSFRAEISSYF.

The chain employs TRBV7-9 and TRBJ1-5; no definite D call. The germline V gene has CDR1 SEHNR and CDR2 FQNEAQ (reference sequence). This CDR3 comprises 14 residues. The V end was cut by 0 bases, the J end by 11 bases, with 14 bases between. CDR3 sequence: CASSLAPAREAQHF. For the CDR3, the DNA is TGTGCCAGCAGCTTAGCGCCCGCCCGCGAAGCCCAGCATTTT.

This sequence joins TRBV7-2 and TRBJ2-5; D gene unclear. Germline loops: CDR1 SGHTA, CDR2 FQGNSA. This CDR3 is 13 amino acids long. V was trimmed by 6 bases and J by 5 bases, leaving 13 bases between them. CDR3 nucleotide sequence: TGTGCCAGCAGGACGAGAAACGGGGAGACCCAGTACTTC. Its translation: CASRTRNGETQYF. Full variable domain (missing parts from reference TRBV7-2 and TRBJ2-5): GAGVSQSPSNKVTEKGKDVELRCDPISGHTALYWYRQSLGQGLEFLIYFQGNSAPDKSGLPSDRFSAERTGGSVSTLTIQRTQQEDSAVYLCASRTRNGETQYFGPGTRLLVL.

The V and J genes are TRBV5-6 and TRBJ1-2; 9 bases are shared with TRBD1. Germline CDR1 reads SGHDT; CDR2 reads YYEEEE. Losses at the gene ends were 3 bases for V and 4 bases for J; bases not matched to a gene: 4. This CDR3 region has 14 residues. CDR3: CASSSDRGLYGYTF. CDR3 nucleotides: TGTGCCAGCAGCTCGGACAGGGGCCTCTATGGCTACACCTTC. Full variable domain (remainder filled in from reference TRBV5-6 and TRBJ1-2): DAGVTQSPTHLIKTRGQQVTLRCSPKSGHDTVSWYQQALGQGPQFIFQYYEEEERQRGNFPDRFSGHQFPNYSSELNVNALLLGDSALYLCASSSDRGLYGYTFGSGTRLTVV.

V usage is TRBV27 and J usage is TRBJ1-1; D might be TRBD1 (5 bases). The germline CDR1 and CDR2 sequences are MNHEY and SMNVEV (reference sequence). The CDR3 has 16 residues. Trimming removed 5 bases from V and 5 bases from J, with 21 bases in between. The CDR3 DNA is TGTGCCAGCAGTCTGGATCGGGGAAGGGGAGGAACTGAAGCTTTCTTT. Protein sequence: CASSLDRGRGGTEAFF.

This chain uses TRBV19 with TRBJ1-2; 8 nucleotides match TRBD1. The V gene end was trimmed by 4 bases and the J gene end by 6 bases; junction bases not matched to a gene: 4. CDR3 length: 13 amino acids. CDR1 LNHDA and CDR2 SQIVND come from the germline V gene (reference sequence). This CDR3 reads CASSTRTGNGYTF. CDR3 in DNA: TGTGCCAGTAGTACCCGGACAGGGAATGGCTACACCTTC. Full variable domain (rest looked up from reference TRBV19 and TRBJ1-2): DGGITQSPKYLFRKEGQNVTLSCEQNLNHDAMYWYRQDPGQGLRLIYYSQIVNDFQKGDIAEGYSVSREKKESFPLTVTSAQKNPTAFYLCASSTRTGNGYTFGSGTRLTVV.

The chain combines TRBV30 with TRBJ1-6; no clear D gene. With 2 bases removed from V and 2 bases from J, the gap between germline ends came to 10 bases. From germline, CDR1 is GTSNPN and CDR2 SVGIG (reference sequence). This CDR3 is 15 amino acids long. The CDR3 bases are TGTGCCTGGAGTCAAGGCGGAACCTATAATTCACCCCTCCACTTT. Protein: CAWSQGGTYNSPLHF. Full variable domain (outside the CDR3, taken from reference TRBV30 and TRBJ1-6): SQTIHQWPATLVQPVGSPLSLECTVEGTSNPNLYWYRQAAGRGLQLLFYSVGIGQISSEVPQNLSASRPQDRQFILSSKKLLLSDSGFYLCAWSQGGTYNSPLHFGNGTRLTVT.

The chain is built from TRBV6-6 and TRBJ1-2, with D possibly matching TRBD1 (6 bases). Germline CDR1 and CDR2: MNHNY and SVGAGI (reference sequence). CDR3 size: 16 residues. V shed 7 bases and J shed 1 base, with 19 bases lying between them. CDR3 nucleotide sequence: TGTGCCAGCAACCTCCACGGACAGCATCGTAACTATGGCTACACCTTC. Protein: CASNLHGQHRNYGYTF.

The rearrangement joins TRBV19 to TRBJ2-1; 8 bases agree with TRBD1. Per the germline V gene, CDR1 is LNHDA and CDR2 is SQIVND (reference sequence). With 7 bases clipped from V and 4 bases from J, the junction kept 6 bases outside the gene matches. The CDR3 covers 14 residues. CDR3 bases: TGTGCCAGTAACTCAGGGGGCGCTTACAATGAGCAGTTCTTC. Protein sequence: CASNSGGAYNEQFF. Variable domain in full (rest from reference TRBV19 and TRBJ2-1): DGGITQSPKYLFRKEGQNVTLSCEQNLNHDAMYWYRQDPGQGLRLIYYSQIVNDFQKGDIAEGYSVSREKKESFPLTVTSAQKNPTAFYLCASNSGGAYNEQFFGPGTRLTVL.

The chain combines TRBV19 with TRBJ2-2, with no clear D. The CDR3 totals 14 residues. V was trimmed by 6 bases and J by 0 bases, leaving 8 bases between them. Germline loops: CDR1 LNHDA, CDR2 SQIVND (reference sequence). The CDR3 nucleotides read TGTGCCAGTAGGGAAGTAGCGAACACCGGGGAGCTGTTTTTT. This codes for CASREVANTGELFF.

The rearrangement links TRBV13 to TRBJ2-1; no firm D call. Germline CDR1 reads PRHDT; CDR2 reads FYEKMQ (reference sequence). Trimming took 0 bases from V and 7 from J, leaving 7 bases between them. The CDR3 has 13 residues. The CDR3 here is CASSLGQKNEQFF. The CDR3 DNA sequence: TGTGCCAGCAGCTTAGGCCAGAAGAATGAGCAGTTCTTC. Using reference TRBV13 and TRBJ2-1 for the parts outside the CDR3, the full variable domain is AAGVIQSPRHLIKEKRETATLKCYPIPRHDTVYWYQQGPGQDPQFLISFYEKMQSDKGSIPDRFSAQQFSDYHSELNMSSLELGDSALYFCASSLGQKNEQFFGPGTRLTVL.

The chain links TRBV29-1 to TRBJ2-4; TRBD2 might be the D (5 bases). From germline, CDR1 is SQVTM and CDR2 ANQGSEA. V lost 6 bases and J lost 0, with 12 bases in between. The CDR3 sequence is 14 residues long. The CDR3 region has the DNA TGCAGCGTCCGGGGTCCGGGAGCCAAAAACATTCAGTACTTC. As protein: CSVRGPGAKNIQYF. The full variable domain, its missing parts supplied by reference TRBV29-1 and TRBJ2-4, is SAVISQKPSRDICQRGTSLTIQCQVDSQVTMMFWYRQQPGQSLTLIATANQGSEATYESGFVIDKFPISRPNLTFSTLTVSNMSPEDSSIYLCSVRGPGAKNIQYFGAGTRLSVL.

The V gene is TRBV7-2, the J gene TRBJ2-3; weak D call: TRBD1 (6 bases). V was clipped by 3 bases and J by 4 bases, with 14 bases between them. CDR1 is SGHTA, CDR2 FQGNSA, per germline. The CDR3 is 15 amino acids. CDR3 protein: CASSFGTSRADTQYF. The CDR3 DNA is TGTGCCAGCAGCTTTGGGACATCCAGGGCAGATACGCAGTATTTT.

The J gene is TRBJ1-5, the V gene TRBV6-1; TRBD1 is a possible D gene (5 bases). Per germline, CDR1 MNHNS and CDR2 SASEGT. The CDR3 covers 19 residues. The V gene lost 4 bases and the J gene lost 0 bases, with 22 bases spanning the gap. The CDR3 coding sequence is TGTGCCAGCAGTGGGTCCGGGACTATCCCACCGAATAGCAATCAGCCCCAGCATTTT. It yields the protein CASSGSGTIPPNSNQPQHF.

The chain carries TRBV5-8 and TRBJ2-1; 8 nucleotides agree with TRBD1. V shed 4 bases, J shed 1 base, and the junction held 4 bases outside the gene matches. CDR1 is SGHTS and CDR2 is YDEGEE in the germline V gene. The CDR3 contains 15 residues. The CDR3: CASSPGQGSYNEQFF. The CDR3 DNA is TGTGCCAGCAGCCCAGGACAGGGTTCCTACAATGAGCAGTTCTTC. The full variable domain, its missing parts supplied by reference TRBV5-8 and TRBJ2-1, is EAGVTQSPTHLIKTRGQQATLRCSPISGHTSVYWYQQALGLGLQFLLWYDEGEERNRGNFPPRFSGRQFPNYSSELNVNALELEDSALYLCASSPGQGSYNEQFFGPGTRLTVL.

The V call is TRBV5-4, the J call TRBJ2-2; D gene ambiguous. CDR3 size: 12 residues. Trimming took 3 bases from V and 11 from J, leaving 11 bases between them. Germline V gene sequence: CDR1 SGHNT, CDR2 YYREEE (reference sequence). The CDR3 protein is CASSSTGFELFF. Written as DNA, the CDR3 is TGTGCCAGCAGCTCGACTGGTTTCGAGCTGTTTTTT.

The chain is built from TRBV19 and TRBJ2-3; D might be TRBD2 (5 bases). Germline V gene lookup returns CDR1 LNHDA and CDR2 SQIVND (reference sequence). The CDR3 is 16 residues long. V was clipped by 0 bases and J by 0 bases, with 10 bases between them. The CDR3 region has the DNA TGTGCCAGTAGTATAGATACCGGGGTTAGCACAGATACGCAGTATTTT. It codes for CASSIDTGVSTDTQYF.

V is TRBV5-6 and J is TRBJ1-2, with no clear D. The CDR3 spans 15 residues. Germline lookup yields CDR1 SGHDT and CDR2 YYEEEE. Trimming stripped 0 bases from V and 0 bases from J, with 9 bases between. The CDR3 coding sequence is TGTGCCAGCAGCTTGGTGGCCAGCCCTAACTATGGCTACACCTTC. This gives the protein CASSLVASPNYGYTF.

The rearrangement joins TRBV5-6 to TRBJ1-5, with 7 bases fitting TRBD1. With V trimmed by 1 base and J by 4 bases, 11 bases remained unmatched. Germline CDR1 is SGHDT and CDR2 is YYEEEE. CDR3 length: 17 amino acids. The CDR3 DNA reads TGTGCCAGCAGCTTGTGGACAGGTGCTATTGGAAATCAGCCCCAGCATTTT. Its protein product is CASSLWTGAIGNQPQHF.